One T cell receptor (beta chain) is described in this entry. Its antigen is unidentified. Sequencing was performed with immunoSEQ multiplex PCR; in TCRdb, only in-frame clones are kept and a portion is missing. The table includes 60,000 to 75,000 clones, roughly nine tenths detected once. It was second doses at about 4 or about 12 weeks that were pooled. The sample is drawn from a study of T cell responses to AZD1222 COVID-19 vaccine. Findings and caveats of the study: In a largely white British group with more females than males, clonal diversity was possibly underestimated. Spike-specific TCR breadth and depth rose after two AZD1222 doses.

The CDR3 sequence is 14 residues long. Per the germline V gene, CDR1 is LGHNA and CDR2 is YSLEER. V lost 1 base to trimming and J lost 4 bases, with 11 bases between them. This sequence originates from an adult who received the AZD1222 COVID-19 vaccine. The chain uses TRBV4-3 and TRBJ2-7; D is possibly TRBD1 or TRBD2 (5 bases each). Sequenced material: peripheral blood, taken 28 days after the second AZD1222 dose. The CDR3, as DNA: TGCGCCAGCAGCCAAGCGGGACGGCCTTACGAGCAGTACTTC. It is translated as CASSQAGRPYEQYF.